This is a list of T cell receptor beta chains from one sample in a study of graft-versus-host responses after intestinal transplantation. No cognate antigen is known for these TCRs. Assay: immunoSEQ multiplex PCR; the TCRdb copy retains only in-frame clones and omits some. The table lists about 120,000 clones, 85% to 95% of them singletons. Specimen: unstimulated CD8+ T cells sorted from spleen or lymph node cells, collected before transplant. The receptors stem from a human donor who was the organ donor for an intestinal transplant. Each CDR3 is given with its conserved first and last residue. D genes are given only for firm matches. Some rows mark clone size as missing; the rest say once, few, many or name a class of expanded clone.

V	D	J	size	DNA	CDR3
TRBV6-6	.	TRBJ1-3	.	TGTGCCAGCAGTTATGGCTCTGGAAACACCATATATTTT	CASSYGSGNTIYF
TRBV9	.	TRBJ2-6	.	TGTGCCAGCAGCGTCGGAAACTCTGGGGCCAACGTCCTGACTTTC	CASSVGNSGANVLTF
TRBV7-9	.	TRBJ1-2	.	TGTGCCAGCAGCTCCAGGGGAGATATCGATGGCTACACCTTC	CASSSRGDIDGYTF
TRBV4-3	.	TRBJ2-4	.	TGCGCCAGCAGCCCGACCGGGCTAGCTTGGGACATTCAGTACTTC	CASSPTGLAWDIQYF
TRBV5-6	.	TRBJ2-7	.	TGTGCCAGCAGCCCCGGGTCCTACGAGCAGTACTTC	CASSPGSYEQYF
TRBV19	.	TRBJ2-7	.	TGTGCCAGTAGTATCGGTGCGGGGAGGGAGCAGTACTTC	CASSIGAGREQYF
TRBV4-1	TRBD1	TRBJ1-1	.	TGCGCCAGCAGCCAAGGAGGGGGCCTCAACACTGAAGCTTTCTTT	CASSQGGGLNTEAFF
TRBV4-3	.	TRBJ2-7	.	TGCGCCAGCAGCCAAGAAGTCGGGATAGCCTACGAGCAGTACTTC	CASSQEVGIAYEQYF
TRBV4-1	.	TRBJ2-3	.	TGCGCCAGCAGCCAAGATCCGGGGCCCACAGATACGCAGTATTTT	CASSQDPGPTDTQYF
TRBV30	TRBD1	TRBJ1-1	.	TGTGCCTGGAGGGGGGGACAGGGACTAGACACTGAAGCTTTCTTT	CAWRGGQGLDTEAFF
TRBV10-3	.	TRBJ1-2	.	TGTGCCATCAGTGAGTGGCCGGGAAACTATGGCTACACCTTC	CAISEWPGNYGYTF
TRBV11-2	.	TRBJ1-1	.	TGTGCCAGCAGCTTAAAGAGGGCGCGGGACACTGAAGCTTTCTTT	CASSLKRARDTEAFF
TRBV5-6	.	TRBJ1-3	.	TGTGCCAGCAGCTTGGGGCCATACTCTGGAAACACCATATATTTT	CASSLGPYSGNTIYF
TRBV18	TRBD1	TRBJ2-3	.	TGTGCCAGCTCGCGAAGGACAGGGATTGAGTATTTT	CASSRRTGIEYF
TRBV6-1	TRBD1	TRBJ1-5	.	TGTGCCAGCAGTGAAGGGGACAGTCCGGGGCCCCAGCATTTT	CASSEGDSPGPQHF
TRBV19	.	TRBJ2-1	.	TGTGCCAGTAGTATACAGGGGTACAATGAGCAGTTCTTC	CASSIQGYNEQFF
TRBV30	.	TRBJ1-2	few	TGTGCCTGGAGTGACGGCTATGGCTACACCTTC	CAWSDGYGYTF
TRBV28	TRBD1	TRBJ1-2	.	TGTGCCAGCAGTCCCCGACAGGGGGCCATGGACTATGGCTACACCTTC	CASSPRQGAMDYGYTF
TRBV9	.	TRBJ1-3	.	TGTGCCAGCAGCGTAGACAGCTCTGGAAACACCATATATTTT	CASSVDSSGNTIYF
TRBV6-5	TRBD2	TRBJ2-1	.	TGTGCCAGCAGTTACTCGAGAGCGGGAGGCCGCAATGAGCAGTTCTTC	CASSYSRAGGRNEQFF